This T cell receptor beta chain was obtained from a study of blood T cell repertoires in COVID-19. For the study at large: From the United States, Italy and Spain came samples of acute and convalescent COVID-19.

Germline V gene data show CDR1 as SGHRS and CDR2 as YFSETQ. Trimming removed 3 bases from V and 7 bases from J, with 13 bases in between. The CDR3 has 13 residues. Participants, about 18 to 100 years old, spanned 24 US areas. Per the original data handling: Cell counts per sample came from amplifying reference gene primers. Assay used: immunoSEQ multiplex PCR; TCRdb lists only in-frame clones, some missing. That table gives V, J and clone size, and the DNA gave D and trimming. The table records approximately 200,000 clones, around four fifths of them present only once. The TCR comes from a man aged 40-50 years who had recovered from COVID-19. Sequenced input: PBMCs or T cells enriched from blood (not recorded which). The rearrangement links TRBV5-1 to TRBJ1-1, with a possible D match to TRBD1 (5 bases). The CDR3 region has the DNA TGCGCCAGCAGCTCCGGACAATCTTTTGAAGCTTTCTTT. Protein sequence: CASSSGQSFEAFF.